The next 6 T cell receptor beta chains were all read from a single sample in a study of identifying expanded T cells in peripheral blood. Measured with immunoSEQ multiplex PCR; TCRdb has only the in-frame clones, and not every one. The sample has tens of thousands of clones, over 75% seen once. What was sequenced was blood. The receptors stem from a person aged 18 to 75 in good health.

This clone was found once. The V and J genes are TRBV5-4 and TRBJ2-7, with 7 bases identical to TRBD2. The CDR3 is 16 residues long. J was trimmed by 6 bases and V by 0 bases; bases with no gene match: 12. Germline CDR1 reads SGHNT; CDR2 reads YYREEE (reference sequence). The CDR3 is CASSLGAGLAAGEQYF. The CDR3 coding sequence is TGTGCCAGCAGCTTGGGAGCGGGGCTCGCCGCGGGCGAGCAGTACTTC.

The rearrangement links TRBV2 to TRBJ1-2; D gene uncertain. The V end lost 3 bases, the J end lost 2 bases, and 7 bases lay between the germline ends. Germline V gives CDR1 SNHLY, CDR2 FYNNEI. The CDR3 is made up of 13 amino acids. The CDR3 DNA is TGTGCCAGCAGTGAGCCTCTAAACTATGGCTACACCTTC. Amino acids: CASSEPLNYGYTF.

J is TRBJ2-7 and V is TRBV7-8; D may be TRBD1 (5 bases). CDR3 size: 15 residues. Germline loops: CDR1 SGHVS, CDR2 FQNEAQ. Trimming left V 2 bases short and J 6 bases short, with 17 bases between. This CDR3 reads CASSLNRSKRLEQYF. The CDR3 DNA is TGTGCCAGCAGCTTAAACAGGTCCAAAAGACTCGAGCAGTACTTC.

This clone has just a few counts. The V and J genes are TRBV6-1 and TRBJ1-2; D gene uncertain. The CDR3 sequence is 15 residues long. The germline gives CDR1 MNHNS, CDR2 SASEGT. The V and J ends lost 0 bases and 2 bases respectively, with 10 bases between them. CDR3 loop: CASSEALASNYGYTF. CDR3 nucleotides: TGTGCCAGCAGTGAAGCGCTAGCCTCCAACTATGGCTACACCTTC.

The V call is TRBV2, the J call TRBJ2-5; 7 positions match TRBD1. Germline lookup yields CDR1 SNHLY and CDR2 FYNNEI. The CDR3 covers 12 residues. Trimming took 11 bases from V and 4 from J; bases not matched to a gene: 7. The CDR3 DNA reads TGTGCCCTTACAGGGGAAGGAGAGACCCAGTACTTC. It is translated as CALTGEGETQYF.

The sample holds one count of this clone. V usage is TRBV7-2 and J usage is TRBJ2-1, with D possibly called TRBD1 or TRBD2 (5 bases each). The V end was cut by 4 bases, the J end by 9 bases, with 19 bases between. Germline lookup yields CDR1 SGHTA and CDR2 FQGNSA. The CDR3 runs 15 residues. The CDR3 DNA follows: TGTGCCAGCAGCTCCGTGTCTATTGGGGGTACTGAGCAGTTCTTC. This translates into CASSSVSIGGTEQFF. The full variable domain, its missing parts supplied by reference TRBV7-2 and TRBJ2-1, is GAGVSQSPSNKVTEKGKDVELRCDPISGHTALYWYRQSLGQGLEFLIYFQGNSAPDKSGLPSDRFSAERTGGSVSTLTIQRTQQEDSAVYLCASSSVSIGGTEQFFGPGTRLTVL.